This T cell receptor beta chain was found in a study of T cell responses to AZD1222 COVID-19 vaccine. On the study more broadly: Pooling was applied to second doses at about 4 or about 12 weeks. General study points: Spike-specific TCR breadth rose after two AZD1222 doses, and depth rose as well. With dominance at 160-218 and 743-854, vaccine-associated CD4 TCRs spanned spike. There were mostly white British donors and more females than males, and clonal diversity was possibly underestimated.

The protocol was immunoSEQ multiplex PCR, while the TCRdb copy is restricted to in-frame clones and leaves out a portion. The sample gives some 120,000 clones, 70% to 90% of which show up once; approximately 1.7% is in the top ten. Remarks on this clone: Its target is unknown.

CDR1 is SEHNR, CDR2 FQNEAQ, per germline (reference sequence). The CDR3 consists of 17 residues. V gave up 3 bases and J gave up 5 bases, with 22 bases separating them. This chain connects TRBV7-9 to TRBJ1-2, with D perhaps TRBD1 (5 bases). The material was peripheral blood, obtained on day 0 of AZD1222 vaccination. The TCR was taken from an adult in good health. CDR3 DNA: TGTGCCAGCAGCTTGGGCCCTGTCGCAGGGCCGGCATATGGCTACACCTTC. This encodes CASSLGPVAGPAYGYTF.